Reported below is one T cell receptor (beta chain). Its matching antigen is unknown. This specimen comes from a study of siplizumab effects on memory and regulatory T cells. Study-wide findings and caveats: The apparent diversity of naive T cells exceeded that of memory cells, and naive T cells seemed to make a major contribution to the alloresponse. Where siplizumab was present, mappable alloreactive CD4+ clones averaged around 70% Treg-derived, compared with 25% to 30% in controls. To unstimulated subsets, only a minor fraction of alloreactive clones could be mapped.

V was trimmed by 8 bases and J by 4 bases, leaving 8 bases between them. The CDR3 extends over 11 amino acids. In germline, CDR1 is LNHNV, CDR2 YYDKDF (reference sequence). Assays covered roughly 100,000 TCR templates per sample. The assay was immunoSEQ multiplex PCR, and TCRdb's table has in-frame clones only and misses some. Altogether tens of thousands of clones are present, 91% being singletons, with the ten largest covering about 27%. The sequence came from a human donor in good health. Material: CD8+ T cells sorted from blood. The V call is TRBV15, the J call TRBJ1-1; the D is unclear. CDR3 amino acids: CATLTGTEAFF. As DNA, the CDR3 is TGTGCCACCCTAACGGGCACTGAAGCTTTCTTT.